What follows are 4 T cell receptor beta chains derived from one specimen sequenced in a study of blood T cell repertoires in COVID-19 (dated by TCRdb to 2020 to 2021). Library preparation was by the immunoSEQ multiplex PCR assay. TCRdb took over this immuneACCESS table, retaining in-frame rearrangements with V and J assigned. Such tables are incomplete; in checked studies, under half of the missing clones stem from an unresolved V gene, and the remainder is unexplained. This sample holds about 180,000 clones; approximately 88% were observed only once. The top ten hold about 4.1% of the sample. Sequences were obtained from peripheral blood. These receptors originate from a woman in her 30s with acute or convalescent COVID-19.

The chain couples TRBV6-1 to TRBJ2-7, with 9 bases fitting TRBD2. CDR3 length: 15 amino acids. Germline V gene sequence: CDR1 MNHNS, CDR2 SASEGT. V was clipped by 1 base and J by 3 bases; unmatched bases: 4. The CDR3 sequence is CASSEGTSVFYEQYF. DNA of the CDR3: TGTGCCAGCAGTGAAGGGACTAGCGTTTTCTACGAGCAGTACTTC.

The chain joins TRBV4-1 to TRBJ1-2, with 7 bases identical to TRBD1. The junction had 2 bases not matched to a gene; V was cut back by 1 base and J by 3 bases. CDR3 length equals 14 residues. Per germline, CDR1 MGHRA and CDR2 YSYEKL. For the CDR3, the DNA is TGCGCCAGCAGCCAAGGACAGGGTCACTATGGCTACACCTTC. It is translated as CASSQGQGHYGYTF.

CDR3 amino acids: CASSLVPDSGRAFGELFF. Written as DNA, the CDR3 is TGTGCCAGCAGCTTGGTACCTGATAGCGGGAGGGCCTTCGGGGAGCTGTTTTTT. V is TRBV7-8 and J is TRBJ2-2, with 11 bases lining up with TRBD2. The CDR3 loop spans 18 amino acids. Per germline, CDR1 SGHVS and CDR2 FQNEAQ. V lost 3 bases to trimming and J lost 7 bases; unmatched junction nucleotides: 13.

The rearrangement joins TRBV6-5 to TRBJ2-5; the D is unclear. Trimming removed 4 bases from V and 5 bases from J, with 11 bases in between. Germline values: CDR1 MNHEY, CDR2 SVGAGI. CDR3 length equals 13 residues. The CDR3 DNA reads as TGTGCCAGCAGTTCTAGTACCGGGGAGACCCAGTACTTC. It encodes CASSSSTGETQYF.